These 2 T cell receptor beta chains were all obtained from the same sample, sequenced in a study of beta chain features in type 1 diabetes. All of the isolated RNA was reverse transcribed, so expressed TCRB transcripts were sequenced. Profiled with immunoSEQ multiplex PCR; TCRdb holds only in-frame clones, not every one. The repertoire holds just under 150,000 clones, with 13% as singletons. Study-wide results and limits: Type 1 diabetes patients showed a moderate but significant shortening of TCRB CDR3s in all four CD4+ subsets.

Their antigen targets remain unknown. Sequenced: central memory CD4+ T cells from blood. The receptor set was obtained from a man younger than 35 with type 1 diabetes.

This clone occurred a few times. As DNA, the CDR3 is TGTGCCAGCAGCCCTAAAGACATGAACACTGAAGCTTTCTTT. It translates to CASSPKDMNTEAFF. This chain uses TRBV7-9 with TRBJ1-1; D not certain. This CDR3 region has 14 residues. Trimming pared 5 bases from V and 0 bases from J, leaving 10 bases between. The germline V gene encodes CDR1 SEHNR and CDR2 FQNEAQ (reference sequence).

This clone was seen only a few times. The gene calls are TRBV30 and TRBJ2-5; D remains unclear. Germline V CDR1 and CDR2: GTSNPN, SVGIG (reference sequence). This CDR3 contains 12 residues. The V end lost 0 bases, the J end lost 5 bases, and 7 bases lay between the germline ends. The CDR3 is CAWSVTMETQYF. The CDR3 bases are TGTGCCTGGAGTGTAACTATGGAGACCCAGTACTTC.